This T cell receptor beta chain derives from a study of cytomegalovirus exposure and HLA in healthy donors. This clone was picked up one time. The CDR3 runs 16 residues. Unmatched junction bases numbered 3, after V lost 4 bases and J lost 0 bases. Germline CDR1 SQVTM, CDR2 ANQGSEA. Repertoires were generated with immunoSEQ multiplex PCR, while TCRdb's copy carries only in-frame clones and drops some. The sample contains 200,000 to 300,000 clones, about 90% of which appear only once. J is TRBJ2-4 and V is TRBV29-1; 13 positions match TRBD2. The sequence was collected from a woman in her 30s in good health and CMV-seronegative. Sequencing used PBMCs. CDR3 sequence: CSVGGLAGVAKNIQYF. The CDR3 bases are TGCAGCGTTGGCGGACTAGCGGGAGTAGCCAAAAACATTCAGTACTTC.